Listed here are 9 T cell receptor beta chains from one sample, sequenced in a study of shared clonotypes between healthy human individuals. Profiling relied on immunoSEQ multiplex PCR, and the TCRdb table lists in-frame clones only, not all of them. The table records roughly 2,000,000 clones, over 85% of them present only once. CD45RO-negative CD8 cells positively selected for CCR7 made up the naive population, which excluded terminally differentiated effector memory CD45RA+ cells. Sequenced material: naive CD8+ T cells from PBMCs. The receptors here all came from a man aged 18 to 29 in good health. Some clones in this sample may be carry-over from other donors' samples.

The genes are TRBV7-9 and TRBJ2-3; 12 bases align to TRBD2. Germline values: CDR1 SEHNR, CDR2 FQNEAQ (reference sequence). V shed 6 bases and J 2 bases; nucleotides not matched to a gene: 6. CDR3 size: 16 residues. The CDR3 reads CASSYGLAGLTDTQYF. CDR3 nucleotide sequence: TGTGCCAGCAGTTATGGACTAGCGGGACTCACAGATACGCAGTATTTT.

The chain uses TRBV28 and TRBJ2-7; TRBD1 matches at 8 bases. The germline gives CDR1 MDHEN, CDR2 SYDVKM. The CDR3 totals 15 residues. J was trimmed by 7 bases and V by 5 bases; bases with no gene match: 13. CDR3 nucleotides: TGTGCCAGCAGTAACCCCGGGACAGGTGGAATGGAGCAGTACTTC. It translates to CASSNPGTGGMEQYF.

The rearrangement joins TRBV21-1 to TRBJ1-3. TRBV21-1 is a pseudogene segment. CDR3 length: 18 amino acids. Here the CDR3 DNA reads TGTGCCAGCAGCAGTCGAAGGGCCCCGTGGTCAGCGGGAAACACCATATATTTT. Its protein is CASSSRRAPWSAGNTIYF.

This sequence joins TRBV6-5 and TRBJ1-3; TRBD1 agrees at 8 bases. This CDR3 region has 14 residues. Germline CDR1 is MNHEY and CDR2 is SVGAGI. J gave up 7 bases and V 6 bases, and 8 bases lay outside the gene matches. CDR3 bases: TGTGCCAGCAGCGTACGGACAGGGTCGAACACCATATATTTT. Encoded protein: CASSVRTGSNTIYF.

The rearrangement links TRBV6-5 to TRBJ1-2; 10 bases agree with TRBD1. The V gene's germline CDR1 is MNHEY and CDR2 SVGAGI. The CDR3 has 16 residues. V was clipped by 2 bases and J by 8 bases; unmatched bases: 11. CDR3 DNA sequence: TGTGCCAGCAGTTACGATGGGACAGGGGCAGTACAAGGCTACACCTTC. This gives the protein CASSYDGTGAVQGYTF.

The chain joins TRBV2 to TRBJ2-7; D possibly corresponds to TRBD1 (6 bases). From germline, CDR1 is SNHLY and CDR2 FYNNEI. V lost 1 base and J lost 9, with 16 bases in between. The CDR3 extends over 14 amino acids. In nucleotides, the CDR3 is TGTGCCAGCAGTGAAGACAGGGATTTTACGGGGCAGTACTTC. Translation gives CASSEDRDFTGQYF.

The chain's CDR3 is CASTMGLAGEHVEQYF. In DNA form, the CDR3 reads TGTGCCAGCACTATGGGACTAGCGGGAGAGCATGTCGAGCAGTACTTC. The chain has TRBV5-6 and TRBJ2-7; 14 bases align to TRBD2. The germline CDR1 and CDR2 sequences are SGHDT and YYEEEE. The CDR3 consists of 16 residues. J was trimmed by 6 bases and V by 6 bases; bases with no gene match: 11.

The chain carries TRBV11-1 and TRBJ1-1; D call uncertain. Germline V lookup: CDR1 SGHAT, CDR2 FQDESV (reference sequence). The germline V and J ends were trimmed by 2 bases and 3 bases, with 10 bases remaining between them. The CDR3 spans 14 residues. CDR3 in amino acids: CASSLSSGYTEAFF. CDR3 nucleotide sequence: TGTGCCAGCAGCTTAAGTTCTGGGTACACTGAAGCTTTCTTT.

J is TRBJ2-5 and V is TRBV7-3; D uncertain. V was cut by 2 bases and J by 4 bases, with 8 bases left in between. The germline gives CDR1 SGHTA, CDR2 FQGTGA. The CDR3 extends over 13 amino acids. The CDR3 nucleotides are TGTGCCAGCAGCTTATGGGAAGGAGAGACCCAGTACTTC. Its translation: CASSLWEGETQYF.